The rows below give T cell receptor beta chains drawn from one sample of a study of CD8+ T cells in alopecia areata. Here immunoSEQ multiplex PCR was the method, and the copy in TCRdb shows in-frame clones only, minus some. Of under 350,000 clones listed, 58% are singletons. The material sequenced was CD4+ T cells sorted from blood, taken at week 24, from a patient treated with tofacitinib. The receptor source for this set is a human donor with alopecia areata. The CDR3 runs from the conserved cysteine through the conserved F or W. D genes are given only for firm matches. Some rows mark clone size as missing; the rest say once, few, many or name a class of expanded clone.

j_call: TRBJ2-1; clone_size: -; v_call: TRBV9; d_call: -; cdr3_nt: TGTGCCAGCAGCGTAGGGACTTCGCAAAATGAGCAGTTCTTC; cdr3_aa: CASSVGTSQNEQFF
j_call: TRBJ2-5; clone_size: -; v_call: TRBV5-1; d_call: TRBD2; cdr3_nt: TGCGCCAGCAGCCCTACTAGCGGGGTCCAAGAGACCCAGTACTTC; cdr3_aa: CASSPTSGVQETQYF
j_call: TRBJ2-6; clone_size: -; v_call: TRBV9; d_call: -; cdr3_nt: TGTGCCAGCAGCGTAGATAGATCGGCCATCGGGGCCAACGTCCTGACTTTC; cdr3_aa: CASSVDRSAIGANVLTF
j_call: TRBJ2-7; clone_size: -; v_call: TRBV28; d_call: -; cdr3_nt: TGTGCCAGCCGAAGCACTGCGAGGGAGCAGTACTTC; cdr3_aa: CASRSTAREQYF
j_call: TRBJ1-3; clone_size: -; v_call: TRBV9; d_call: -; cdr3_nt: TGTGCCAGCAGCGTAGGCGTGGGCTTGGGTGGAAACACCATATATTTT; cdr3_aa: CASSVGVGLGGNTIYF
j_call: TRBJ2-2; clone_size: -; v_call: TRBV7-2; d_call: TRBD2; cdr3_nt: TGTGCCAGCAGCACGCGGACTAGCTTTTACACCGGGGAGCTGTTTTTT; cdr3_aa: CASSTRTSFYTGELFF
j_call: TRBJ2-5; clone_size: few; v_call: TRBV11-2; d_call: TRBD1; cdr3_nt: TGTGCCAGCAGGCCTACAGGGGCGCAAGAGACCCAGTACTTC; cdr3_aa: CASRPTGAQETQYF
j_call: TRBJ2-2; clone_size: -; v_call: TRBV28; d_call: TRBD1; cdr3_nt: TGTGCCAGCAGTCGCGGGACAGGGGAGGTCAACACCGGGGAGCTGTTTTTT; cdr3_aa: CASSRGTGEVNTGELFF
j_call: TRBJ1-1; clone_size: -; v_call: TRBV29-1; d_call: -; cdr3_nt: TGCAGCGTTCTCTGGCGGGGCACTGAAGCTTTCTTT; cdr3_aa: CSVLWRGTEAFF
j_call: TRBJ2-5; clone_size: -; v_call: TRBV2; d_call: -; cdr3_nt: TGTGCCAGCAGTGAATCATTAGGGACCCAGTACTTC; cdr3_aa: CASSESLGTQYF
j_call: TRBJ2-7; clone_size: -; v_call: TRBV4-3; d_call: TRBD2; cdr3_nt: TGCGCCAGCAGCCCCCAACTAGCGGGGGCCTCCTACGAGCAGTACTTC; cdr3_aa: CASSPQLAGASYEQYF
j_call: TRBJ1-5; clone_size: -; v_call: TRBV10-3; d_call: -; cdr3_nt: TGTGCCAGCAGTGAAGGCTGGGGGCGTCAGCCCCAGCATTTT; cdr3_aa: CASSEGWGRQPQHF
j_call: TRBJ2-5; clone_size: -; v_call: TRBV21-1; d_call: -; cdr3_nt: TGTGCCAGCTCCCAAAGGCTATCGGAGACCCAGTACTTC; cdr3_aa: CASSQRLSETQYF
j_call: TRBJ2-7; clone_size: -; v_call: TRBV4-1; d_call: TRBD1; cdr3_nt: TGCGCCAGCAGCCAAGGGTGGACAGGGGGCTACGAGCAGTACTTC; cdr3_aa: CASSQGWTGGYEQYF
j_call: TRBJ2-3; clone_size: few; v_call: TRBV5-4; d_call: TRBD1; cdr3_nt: TGTGCCAGCAGCGCCCGGACAGGGGTGAAAGCAGATACGCAGTATTTT; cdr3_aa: CASSARTGVKADTQYF
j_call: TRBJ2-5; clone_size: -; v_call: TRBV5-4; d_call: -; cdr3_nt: TGTGCCAGCTCGACGGAAGAGACCCAGTACTTC; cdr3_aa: CASSTEETQYF
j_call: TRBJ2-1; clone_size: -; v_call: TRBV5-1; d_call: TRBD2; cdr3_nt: TGCGCCAGCAGGTACACTAGCGGGGGGAATGAGCAGTTCTTC; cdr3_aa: CASRYTSGGNEQFF
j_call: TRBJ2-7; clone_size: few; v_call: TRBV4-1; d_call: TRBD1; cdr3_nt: TGCGCCAGCAGCCGAGGACAGGGGACTAATAGCGAGCAGTACTTC; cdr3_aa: CASSRGQGTNSEQYF
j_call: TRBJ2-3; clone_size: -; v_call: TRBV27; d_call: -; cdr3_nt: TGTGCCAGCAGTTTAAAGCGAACAGATACGCAGTATTTT; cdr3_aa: CASSLKRTDTQYF
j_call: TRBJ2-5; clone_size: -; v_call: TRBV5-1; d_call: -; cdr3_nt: TGCGCCAGCAGCCCGTCGGGGGAGACCCAGTACTTC; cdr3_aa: CASSPSGETQYF
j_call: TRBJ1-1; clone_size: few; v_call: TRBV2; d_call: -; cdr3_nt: TGTGCAGACGCGGTCACTGAAGCTTTCTTT; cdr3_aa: CADAVTEAFF
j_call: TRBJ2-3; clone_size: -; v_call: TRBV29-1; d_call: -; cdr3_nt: TGCAGCGTTGAATCGGGCGGTTCTTTCTCTTTTAGCACAGATACGCAGTATTTT; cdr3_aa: CSVESGGSFSFSTDTQYF
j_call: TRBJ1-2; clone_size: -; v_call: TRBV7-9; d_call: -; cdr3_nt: TGTGCCAGCAGCTTAGGCACCGAATATGGCTACACCTTC; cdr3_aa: CASSLGTEYGYTF
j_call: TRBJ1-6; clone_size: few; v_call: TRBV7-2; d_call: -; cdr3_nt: TGTGCCAGCAGCTCAGGGACGGCTTATAATTCACCCCTCCACTTT; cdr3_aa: CASSSGTAYNSPLHF
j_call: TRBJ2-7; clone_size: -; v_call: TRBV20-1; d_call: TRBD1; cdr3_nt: TGCAGTGCTTTGGACAGGCGCGAGCAGTACTTC; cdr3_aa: CSALDRREQYF
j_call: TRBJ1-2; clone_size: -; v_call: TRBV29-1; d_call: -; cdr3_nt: TGCAGCGGGGGACTGGACTATGGCTACACCTTC; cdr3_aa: CSGGLDYGYTF
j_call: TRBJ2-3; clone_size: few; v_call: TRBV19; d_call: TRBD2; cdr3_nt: TGTGCCAGTAGTAAGGGCGGGGGGGGCACAGATACGCAGTATTTT; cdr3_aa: CASSKGGGGTDTQYF
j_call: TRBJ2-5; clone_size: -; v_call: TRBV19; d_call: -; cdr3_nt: TGTGCCAGTAGTATGGGGGCTCTCGAGACCCAGTACTTC; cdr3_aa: CASSMGALETQYF
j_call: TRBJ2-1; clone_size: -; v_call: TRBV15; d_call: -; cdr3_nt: TGTGCCACCGCAGCTTACAATGAGCAGTTCTTC; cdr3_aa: CATAAYNEQFF
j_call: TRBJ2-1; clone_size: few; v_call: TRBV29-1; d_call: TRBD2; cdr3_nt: TGCAGCGTTGACCTTGGGCTAGCGGGGGGAGGGCAGTTCTTC; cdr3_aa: CSVDLGLAGGGQFF
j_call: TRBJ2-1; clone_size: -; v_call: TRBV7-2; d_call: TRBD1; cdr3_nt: TGTGCCAGCAGCTTGATACAGGGGGCGTTTTACAATGAGCAGTTCTTC; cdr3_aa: CASSLIQGAFYNEQFF
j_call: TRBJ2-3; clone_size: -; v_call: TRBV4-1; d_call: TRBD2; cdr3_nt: TGCGCCAGCAGCCAATCCCGGGGGGGCCAGGATACGCAGTATTTT; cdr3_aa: CASSQSRGGQDTQYF
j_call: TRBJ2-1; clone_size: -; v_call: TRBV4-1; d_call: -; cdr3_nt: TGCGCCAGCAGCCAGGACCCGGAGTCCTACAATGAGCAGTTCTTC; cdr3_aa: CASSQDPESYNEQFF
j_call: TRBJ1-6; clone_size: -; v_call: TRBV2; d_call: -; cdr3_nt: TGTGCCAGCAGTCAAGACAGCCGGGGTTCACCCCTCCACTTT; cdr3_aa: CASSQDSRGSPLHF
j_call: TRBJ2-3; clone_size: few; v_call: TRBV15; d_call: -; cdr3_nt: TGTGCCACCAGCAGAGTCATAAGAGATACGCAGTATTTT; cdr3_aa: CATSRVIRDTQYF
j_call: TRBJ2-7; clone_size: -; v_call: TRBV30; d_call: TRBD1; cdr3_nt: TGTGCCTGGAGTGGGGACAGGTCCTACGAGCAGTACTTC; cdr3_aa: CAWSGDRSYEQYF
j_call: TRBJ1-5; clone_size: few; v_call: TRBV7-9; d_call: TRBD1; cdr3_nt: TGTGCCAGCAGGCCAGGGGGTGGCAATCAGCCCCAGCATTTT; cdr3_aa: CASRPGGGNQPQHF
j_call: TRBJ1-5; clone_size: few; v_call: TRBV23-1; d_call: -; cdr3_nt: TGCGCCAGCAGTCAATCGAGGGATCAGCCCCAGCATTTT; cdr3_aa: CASSQSRDQPQHF
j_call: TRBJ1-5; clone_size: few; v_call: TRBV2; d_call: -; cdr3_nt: TGTGCCAGCATGGGGTCCGTGAATCAGCCCCAGCATTTT; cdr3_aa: CASMGSVNQPQHF
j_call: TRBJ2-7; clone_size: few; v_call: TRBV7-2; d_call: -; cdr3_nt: TGTGCCAGCACCGCTAGGGGGGCCATCTACGAGCAGTACTTC; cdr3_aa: CASTARGAIYEQYF
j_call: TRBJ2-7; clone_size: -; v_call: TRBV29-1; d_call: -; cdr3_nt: TGCAGCGTTGAAAGGGGGACCGGAGCTTACGAGCAGTACTTC; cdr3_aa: CSVERGTGAYEQYF
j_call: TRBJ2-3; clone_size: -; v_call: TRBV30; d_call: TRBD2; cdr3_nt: TGTGCCTGGGACGGACTAGCGGGGGGGACAGATACGCAGTATTTT; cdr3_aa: CAWDGLAGGTDTQYF
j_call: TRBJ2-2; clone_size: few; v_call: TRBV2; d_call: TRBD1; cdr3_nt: TGTGCCAGCAGTGAAGGCGGGACAGGGCACACCGGGGAGCTGTTTTTT; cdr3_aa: CASSEGGTGHTGELFF
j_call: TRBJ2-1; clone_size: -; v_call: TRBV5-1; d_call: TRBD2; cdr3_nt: TGCGCCAGCAGCTTGGACCCTAGCGGGGGCAACAATGAGCAGTTCTTC; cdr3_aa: CASSLDPSGGNNEQFF
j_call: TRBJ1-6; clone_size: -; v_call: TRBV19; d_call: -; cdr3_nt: TGTGCCAGTATCGGCCCAGGGGAGCCCCTCCACTTT; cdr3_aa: CASIGPGEPLHF
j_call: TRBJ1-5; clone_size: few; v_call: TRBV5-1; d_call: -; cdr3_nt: TGCGCCAGCAGCTTGCAGGGAAGCAATCAGCCCCAGCATTTT; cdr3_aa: CASSLQGSNQPQHF
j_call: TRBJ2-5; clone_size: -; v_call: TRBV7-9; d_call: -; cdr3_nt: TGTGCCACCGACCCGACGCCATTCCTAGAGACCCAGTACTTC; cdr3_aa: CATDPTPFLETQYF
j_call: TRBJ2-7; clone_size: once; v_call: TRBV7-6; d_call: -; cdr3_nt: TGTGCCAGCAGCTTGGGGCCAGACTACGAGCAGTACTTC; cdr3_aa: CASSLGPDYEQYF
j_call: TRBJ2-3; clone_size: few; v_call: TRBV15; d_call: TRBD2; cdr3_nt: TGTGCCACCAGCTCCATGACTAGCGGGGTGAATACGCAGTATTTT; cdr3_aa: CATSSMTSGVNTQYF
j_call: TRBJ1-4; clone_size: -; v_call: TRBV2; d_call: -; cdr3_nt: TGTGCCAGTTTTCGGTACGAAAAACTGTTTTTT; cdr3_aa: CASFRYEKLFF
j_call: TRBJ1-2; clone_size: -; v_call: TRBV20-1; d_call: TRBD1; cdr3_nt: TGCAGTGCTACCCGACAGGGTAGCTACACCTTC; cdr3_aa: CSATRQGSYTF
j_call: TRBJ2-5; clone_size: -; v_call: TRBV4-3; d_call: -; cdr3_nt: TGCGCCAGCAGCCAAGATCCGGTGATCGAAGAGACCCAGTACTTC; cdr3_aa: CASSQDPVIEETQYF
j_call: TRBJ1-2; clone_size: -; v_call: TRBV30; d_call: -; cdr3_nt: TGTGCCTGGGCAACGACGAGTCCCTATGGCTACACCTTC; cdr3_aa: CAWATTSPYGYTF
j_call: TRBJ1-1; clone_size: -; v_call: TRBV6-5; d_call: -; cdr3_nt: TGTGCCAGCACAAGGGCCGGGGTGTCAGACACTGAAGCTTTCTTT; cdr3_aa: CASTRAGVSDTEAFF
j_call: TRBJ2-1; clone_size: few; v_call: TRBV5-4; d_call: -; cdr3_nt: TGTGCCAGCAGCTTGCCCGGGAAGGGAAGCTCCTACAATGAGCAGTTCTTC; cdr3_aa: CASSLPGKGSSYNEQFF
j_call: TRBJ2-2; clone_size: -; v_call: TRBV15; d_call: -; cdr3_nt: TGTGCCACCAGCAGAGAGGGGAGCGCGAACACCGGGGAGCTGTTTTTT; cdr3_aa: CATSREGSANTGELFF
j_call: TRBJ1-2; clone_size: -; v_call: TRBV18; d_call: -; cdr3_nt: TGTGCCAGCTCACCACCGAGTGGAGGCTACACCTTC; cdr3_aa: CASSPPSGGYTF